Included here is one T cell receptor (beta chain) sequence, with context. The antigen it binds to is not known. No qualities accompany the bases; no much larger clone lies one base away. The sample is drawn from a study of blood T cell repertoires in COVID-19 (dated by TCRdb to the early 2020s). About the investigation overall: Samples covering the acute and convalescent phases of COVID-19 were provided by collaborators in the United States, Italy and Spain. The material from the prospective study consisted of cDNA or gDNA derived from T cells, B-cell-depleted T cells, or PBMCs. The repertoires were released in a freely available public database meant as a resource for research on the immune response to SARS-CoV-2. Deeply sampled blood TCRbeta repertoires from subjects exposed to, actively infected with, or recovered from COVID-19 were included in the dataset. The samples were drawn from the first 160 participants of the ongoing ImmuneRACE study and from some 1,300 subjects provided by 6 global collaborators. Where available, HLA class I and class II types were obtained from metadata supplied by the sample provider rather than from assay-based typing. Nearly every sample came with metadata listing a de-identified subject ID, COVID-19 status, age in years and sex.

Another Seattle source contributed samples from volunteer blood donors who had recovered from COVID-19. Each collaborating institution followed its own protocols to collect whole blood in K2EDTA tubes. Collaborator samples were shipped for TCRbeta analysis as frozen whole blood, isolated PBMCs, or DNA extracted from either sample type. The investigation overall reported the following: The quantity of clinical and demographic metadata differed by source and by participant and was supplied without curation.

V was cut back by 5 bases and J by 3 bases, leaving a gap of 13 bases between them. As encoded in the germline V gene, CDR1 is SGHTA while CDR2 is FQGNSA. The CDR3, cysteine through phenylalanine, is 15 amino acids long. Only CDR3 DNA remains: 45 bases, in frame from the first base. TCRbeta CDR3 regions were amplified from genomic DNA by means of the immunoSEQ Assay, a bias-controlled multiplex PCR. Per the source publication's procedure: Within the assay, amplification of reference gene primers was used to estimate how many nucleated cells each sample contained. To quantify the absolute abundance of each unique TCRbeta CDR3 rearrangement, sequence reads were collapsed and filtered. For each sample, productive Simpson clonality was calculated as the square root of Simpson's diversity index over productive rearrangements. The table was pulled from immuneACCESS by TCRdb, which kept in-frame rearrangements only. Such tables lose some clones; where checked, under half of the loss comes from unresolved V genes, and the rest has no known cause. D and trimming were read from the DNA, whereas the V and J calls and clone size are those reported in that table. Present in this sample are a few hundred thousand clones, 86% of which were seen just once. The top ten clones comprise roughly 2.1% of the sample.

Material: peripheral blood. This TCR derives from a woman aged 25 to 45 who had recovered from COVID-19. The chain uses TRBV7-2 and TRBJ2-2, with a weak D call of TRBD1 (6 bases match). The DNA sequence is TGTGCCAGCAGCCCCCGTGGGGGCTACACCGGGGAGCTGTTTTTT. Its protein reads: CASSPRGGYTGELFF.